One and the same sample provided the 29 T cell receptor beta chains below, sequenced in a study of T cell responses to AZD1222 COVID-19 vaccine. Generated by immunoSEQ multiplex PCR, the TCRdb table keeps only in-frame clones and is missing some. The data hold 110,000 to 150,000 clones, with 80% to 90% observed a single time. Sequenced here: peripheral blood, sampled on day 0 of AZD1222 vaccination. These receptor sequences come from an adult in good health.

This clone appeared once. This chain connects TRBV27 to TRBJ1-6; the D gene is possibly TRBD1 (6 bases). The CDR3 sequence is 18 residues long. Looked up from germline, CDR1 is MNHEY and CDR2 is SMNVEV (reference sequence). The V end lost 6 bases, the J end lost 8 bases, and 26 bases lay between the germline ends. The CDR3 DNA reads as TGTGCCAGCAGCAAGACCAACCTACAGGGTGCGATTTATTCACCCCTCCACTTT. Its translation: CASSKTNLQGAIYSPLHF.

DNA for the CDR3: TGTGCCAGTAGTATAGATGGGGACACTGAAGCTTTCTTT. It yields the protein CASSIDGDTEAFF. J is TRBJ1-1 and V is TRBV19; D uncertain. The V end was cut by 0 bases, the J end by 3 bases, with 5 bases between. Germline CDR1 LNHDA, CDR2 SQIVND (reference sequence). CDR3 size: 13 residues.

A single count supports this clone. The chain's CDR3 is CAISQDSHNEQFF. Here the CDR3 DNA reads TGTGCCATCAGCCAGGACAGCCACAATGAGCAGTTCTTC. The chain links TRBV10-3 to TRBJ2-1; maybe TRBD1 (6 bases). Trimming took off 6 bases at V and 5 bases at J, with 11 bases between the two ends. The CDR3 totals 13 residues. Per the germline V gene, CDR1 is ENHRY and CDR2 is SYGVKD.

The rearrangement uses TRBV25-1 and TRBJ1-1; no clear D. Germline CDR1 is MGHDK and CDR2 is SYGVNS. V gave up 6 bases and J gave up 8 bases, with 13 bases separating them. The CDR3 is made up of 12 amino acids. In DNA form, the CDR3 reads TGTGCCAGCAGCGCCCCTCCTCACGAAGCTTTCTTT. It yields the protein CASSAPPHEAFF.

The chain employs TRBV19 and TRBJ1-2; 11 bases match TRBD1. The V gene end was trimmed by 4 bases and the J gene end by 2 bases; junction bases not matched to a gene: 6. Looked up from germline, CDR1 is LNHDA and CDR2 is SQIVND (reference sequence). The CDR3 totals 16 residues. The CDR3 loop reads CASSTPDRGPNYGYTF. The CDR3 nucleotides are TGTGCCAGTAGTACCCCGGACAGGGGGCCCAACTATGGCTACACCTTC.

The chain employs TRBV5-1 and TRBJ1-5; no definite D call. The germline gives CDR1 SGHRS, CDR2 YFSETQ. V lost 5 bases, J lost 3 bases, and 15 bases lay in between. The CDR3 is made up of 15 amino acids. In nucleotides, the CDR3 is TGCGCCAGCAGACAAGACGCGGCTCCCAATCAGCCCCAGCATTTT. It specifies CASRQDAAPNQPQHF.

The gene calls are TRBV29-1 and TRBJ1-1; 7 bases fit TRBD1. The germline CDR1 and CDR2 sequences are SQVTM and ANQGSEA. The trim removed 2 bases at V and 3 bases at J, leaving 6 bases unmatched. The CDR3 extends over 14 amino acids. The CDR3 bases are TGCAGCGTTGAACCGACAGGGATGTACACTGAAGCTTTCTTT. This codes for CSVEPTGMYTEAFF.

This clone came up once. The chain uses TRBV28 and TRBJ2-2, with D perhaps matching TRBD2 (5 bases). Germline V lookup: CDR1 MDHEN, CDR2 SYDVKM. The ends were cut back, 6 bases at V and 1 base at J, with 15 bases in the middle. The CDR3 spans 16 residues. CDR3 nucleotides: TGTGCCAGCAGCTTCGCCGGTCGGGGGAACACCGGGGAGCTGTTTTTT. It codes for CASSFAGRGNTGELFF.

This clone appeared once. The chain carries TRBV5-4 and TRBJ2-2; tentatively, D is TRBD1 or TRBD2 (5 bases each). V was shortened by 4 bases and J by 1 base, with 17 bases between the two germline ends. CDR1 and CDR2 from the germline V gene are SGHNT and YYREEE (reference sequence). The CDR3 sequence is 17 residues long. The CDR3: CASSPRERQKNTGELFF. The DNA of the CDR3 is TGTGCCAGCAGCCCCAGGGAGCGCCAAAAGAACACCGGGGAGCTGTTTTTT.

This chain joins TRBV4-3 and TRBJ2-5, with 7 bases matching TRBD2. Germline trimming cut 1 base from V and 5 bases from J; bases unmatched to any gene: 7. The CDR3 is made up of 15 amino acids. Per the germline V gene, CDR1 is LGHNA and CDR2 is YSLEER. CDR3 DNA: TGCGCCAGCAGCCAAGGCTCGCGGGACTATGAGACCCAGTACTTC. It codes for CASSQGSRDYETQYF.

CDR3 protein: CASSSRGRGRDIQYF. The DNA of the CDR3 is TGTGCCAGCAGCTCCCGGGGTAGGGGGAGAGACATTCAGTACTTC. The chain links TRBV7-9 to TRBJ2-4, with TRBD1 as a possible D gene (6 bases). V lost 4 bases to trimming and J lost 8 bases, with 18 bases between them. The germline gives CDR1 SEHNR, CDR2 FQNEAQ (reference sequence). The CDR3 runs to 15 residues.

The V and J genes are TRBV3-1 (or the pseudogene TRBV3-2) and TRBJ2-7; possibly TRBD1 or TRBD2 for D (5 bases each). The length of the CDR3 is 14 residues. Per the germline V gene, CDR1 is LGHDT and CDR2 is YNNKEL (reference sequence). The V gene lost 4 bases and the J gene lost 3 bases, with 13 bases spanning the gap. CDR3 protein: CASSRGTVVYEQYF. The CDR3 region has the DNA TGTGCCAGCAGCCGGGGGACGGTGGTCTACGAGCAGTACTTC.

The V gene is TRBV10-3, the J gene TRBJ2-3; D perhaps matches TRBD2 (6 bases). The CDR3 runs 15 residues. Germline loops: CDR1 ENHRY, CDR2 SYGVKD. V was shortened by 8 bases and J by 2 bases, with 17 bases between the two germline ends. CDR3 protein: CAIQSGRGYTDTQYF. DNA of the CDR3: TGTGCCATCCAGAGCGGGCGGGGTTACACAGATACGCAGTATTTT.

The chain employs TRBV6-2 or TRBV6-3 and TRBJ1-5, with a possible D match to TRBD1 (6 bases). The germline V gene encodes CDR1 MNHEY and CDR2 SVGEGT. V lost 2 bases to trimming and J lost 4 bases, with 9 bases between them. This CDR3 spans 14 amino acids. CDR3 in DNA: TGTGCCAGCAGTTACGGGGGCTGGAATCAGCCCCAGCATTTT. Translated: CASSYGGWNQPQHF.

This chain connects TRBV5-8 to TRBJ2-1; 10 positions agree with TRBD2. The germline V gene has CDR1 SGHTS and CDR2 YDEGEE. There are 15 residues in the CDR3. V was clipped by 2 bases and J by 10 bases; unmatched bases: 9. CDR3 sequence (DNA): TGTGCCAGCAGCTTCCTAGCGGGAGTCCGCGGCGAGCAGTTCTTC. It is translated as CASSFLAGVRGEQFF.

J is TRBJ2-1 and V is TRBV29-1, with D perhaps matching TRBD2 (5 bases). In germline, CDR1 is SQVTM, CDR2 ANQGSEA. The CDR3 spans 13 residues. With 4 bases removed from V and 9 bases from J, the gap between germline ends came to 16 bases. CDR3 bases: TGCAGCGTTGTCTGGGGAGTTCGCGGTGAGCAGTTCTTC. Translated: CSVVWGVRGEQFF.

This rearrangement joins TRBV16 to TRBJ1-5; D ambiguous. This CDR3 region has 13 residues. Germline V gene lookup returns CDR1 KGHSY and CDR2 FQNENV. The V end lost 1 base, the J end lost 6 bases, and 7 bases lay between the germline ends. CDR3 DNA: TGTGCCAGCAGCCAATTAGCGGCTCAGCCCCAGCATTTT. Protein product: CASSQLAAQPQHF. Combining the CDR3 with reference TRBV16 and TRBJ1-5 gives the whole variable domain GEEVAQTPKHLVRGEGQKAKLYCAPIKGHSYVFWYQQVLKNEFKFLISFQNENVFDETGMPKERFSAKCLPNSPCSLEIQATKLEDSAVYFCASSQLAAQPQHFGDGTRLSIL.

The genes are TRBV29-1 and TRBJ2-7; D might be TRBD1 or TRBD2, each matching 5 bases. The V end was cut by 7 bases, the J end by 0 bases, with 10 bases between. Germline CDR1 and CDR2: SQVTM and ANQGSEA. The CDR3 runs to 12 residues. CDR3 sequence: CSARGDSYEQYF. CDR3 in DNA: TGCAGCGCCCGGGGCGACTCCTACGAGCAGTACTTC.

The V and J genes are TRBV6-5 and TRBJ2-7; D gene uncertain. The CDR3 is 13 residues long. V was clipped by 0 bases and J by 3 bases, with 6 bases between them. CDR1 and CDR2 (germline): MNHEY, SVGAGI. In DNA form, the CDR3 reads TGTGCCAGCAGTTACTCCACTGGCTACGAGCAGTACTTC. It yields the protein CASSYSTGYEQYF.

The chain combines TRBV4-1 with TRBJ2-5, with TRBD2 matching over 8 bases. V lost 1 base, J lost 5 bases, and 12 bases stayed unmatched. Looked up from germline, CDR1 is MGHRA and CDR2 is YSYEKL. The CDR3 is 17 amino acids. The CDR3 sequence is CASSQGGSSGELETQYF. The CDR3 region has the DNA TGCGCCAGCAGCCAAGGAGGGAGTAGCGGGGAACTGGAGACCCAGTACTTC.

The V gene is TRBV6-2 or TRBV6-3, the J gene TRBJ2-7, with TRBD2 identical over 9 bases. This CDR3 comprises 15 residues. The V segment lost 6 bases and the J segment 1 base; nucleotides outside the gene matches: 7. Germline-derived CDR1 and CDR2 are MNHEY and SVGEGT. In nucleotides, the CDR3 is TGTGCCAGCAGCCGAGGACTAGCGAAATCCTACGAGCAGTACTTC. It codes for CASSRGLAKSYEQYF.

The gene calls are TRBV19 and TRBJ1-5, with TRBD1 matching over 8 bases. V lost 4 bases and J lost 2; bases outside the gene matches: 7. The CDR3 spans 16 residues. Per the germline V gene, CDR1 is LNHDA and CDR2 is SQIVND (reference sequence). The CDR3 DNA reads TGTGCCAGTAGTAACGGCAGGGGGCGCGGCAATCAGCCCCAGCATTTT. Its translation is CASSNGRGRGNQPQHF. The entire variable domain, with the rest obtained from reference TRBV19 and TRBJ1-5, is as follows: DGGITQSPKYLFRKEGQNVTLSCEQNLNHDAMYWYRQDPGQGLRLIYYSQIVNDFQKGDIAEGYSVSREKKESFPLTVTSAQKNPTAFYLCASSNGRGRGNQPQHFGDGTRLSIL.

The chain couples TRBV2 to TRBJ2-1, with 12 bases matching TRBD2. Germline V CDR1 and CDR2: SNHLY, FYNNEI. Trimming at V came to 6 bases and at J to 1 base, leaving 4 bases not matched to a gene. CDR3 length: 16 residues. CDR3: CASRLLAGGSYNEQFF. CDR3 DNA sequence: TGTGCCAGCAGGCTTCTAGCGGGAGGGTCCTACAATGAGCAGTTCTTC. Together with reference TRBV2 and TRBJ2-1, the CDR3 gives the full variable domain: EPEVTQTPSHQVTQMGQEVILRCVPISNHLYFYWYRQILGQKVEFLVSFYNNEISEKSEIFDDQFSVERPDGSNFTLKIRSTKLEDSAMYFCASRLLAGGSYNEQFFGPGTRLTVL.

The chain recombines TRBV6-2 or TRBV6-3 with TRBJ1-4; no definite D call. This CDR3 comprises 11 residues. CDR1 and CDR2 from the germline V gene are MNHEY and SVGEGT. The V end was cut by 6 bases, the J end by 8 bases, with 7 bases between. The CDR3 loop is CASSKKEKLFF. The CDR3 nucleotides are TGTGCCAGCAGCAAGAAAGAAAAACTGTTTTTT.

The chain has TRBV19 and TRBJ1-6, with D tentatively TRBD1 (6 bases). Germline lookup yields CDR1 LNHDA and CDR2 SQIVND (reference sequence). The V and J ends lost 6 bases and 9 bases respectively, with 12 bases between them. CDR3 length: 13 amino acids. CDR3 in DNA: TGTGCCAGTAGGGACAGTGGCGGTTCACCCCTCCACTTT. This translates into CASRDSGGSPLHF.

The chain carries TRBV2 and TRBJ2-5; D not certain. This CDR3 spans 12 amino acids. Germline values: CDR1 SNHLY, CDR2 FYNNEI. V dropped 3 bases and J dropped 4 bases, with 6 bases sitting between them. The CDR3 coding sequence is TGTGCCAGCAGTGAGGCCCGAGAGACCCAGTACTTC. Protein: CASSEARETQYF.

The J gene is TRBJ2-7, the V gene TRBV28, with a weak D call TRBD2 (5 bases). V was shortened by 2 bases and J by 5 bases, with 13 bases between the two germline ends. This CDR3 comprises 14 residues. Germline values: CDR1 MDHEN, CDR2 SYDVKM. The CDR3: CASSLGGQADEQYF. In nucleotides, the CDR3 is TGTGCCAGCAGTTTAGGCGGGCAGGCAGACGAGCAGTACTTC. The complete variable domain, with remaining parts taken from reference TRBV28 and TRBJ2-7, reads DVKVTQSSRYLVKRTGEKVFLECVQDMDHENMFWYRQDPGLGLRLIYFSYDVKMKEKGDIPEGYSVSREKKERFSLILESASTNQTSMYLCASSLGGQADEQYFGPGTRLTVT.

CDR3 nucleotides: TGCAGTGCTAGTAGGGCTCTGGGGGATGACTCCTACAATGAGCAGTTCTTC. It encodes CSASRALGDDSYNEQFF. The chain carries TRBV20-1 and TRBJ2-1; D might be TRBD1 or TRBD2, each matching 5 bases. CDR3 length equals 17 residues. The V gene lost 3 bases and the J gene lost 0 bases, with 18 bases spanning the gap. Germline CDR1 is DFQATT and CDR2 is SNEGSKA (reference sequence).

The chain recombines TRBV19 with TRBJ1-1, with 7 nucleotides matching TRBD1. The V and J ends lost 6 bases and 1 base, in that order; junction bases with no gene match: 14. This CDR3 has 17 amino acids. Germline values: CDR1 LNHDA, CDR2 SQIVND (reference sequence). The CDR3 loop reads CASRRTGERPWNTEAFF. CDR3 DNA: TGTGCCAGTAGACGCACAGGGGAAAGGCCTTGGAACACTGAAGCTTTCTTT.